This record covers a single T cell receptor (beta chain). Original methodology: Reference gene primers were amplified, and this amplification served to estimate nucleated cell counts. Here immunoSEQ multiplex PCR was the method, and the copy in TCRdb shows in-frame clones only, minus some. V and J calls and clone size are given by that table; D and trimming were obtained from the DNA. The sample has some 150,000 clones; about 85% are singletons. V lost 2 bases and J 0 bases, leaving 10 bases between the germline ends. This CDR3 is built from 15 residues. Germline values: CDR1 MNHNY, CDR2 SVGAGI (reference sequence). This sample is part of a study of blood T cell repertoires in COVID-19. The overall study: Samples came from the United States, Italy and Spain, spanning acute and convalescent COVID-19. PBMCs, B-cell-depleted T cells, or T cells were the source of the cDNA or gDNA that made up the material.

The chain couples TRBV6-6 to TRBJ1-1; D is perhaps TRBD1 (5 bases). The sequenced sample was peripheral blood. The sequence derives from a human donor with acute or convalescent COVID-19. The donor label of this sample is uncertain. The CDR3 sequence is CASSYEGGVNTEAFF. CDR3 coding DNA: TGTGCCAGCAGTTACGAGGGAGGGGTGAACACTGAAGCTTTCTTT.